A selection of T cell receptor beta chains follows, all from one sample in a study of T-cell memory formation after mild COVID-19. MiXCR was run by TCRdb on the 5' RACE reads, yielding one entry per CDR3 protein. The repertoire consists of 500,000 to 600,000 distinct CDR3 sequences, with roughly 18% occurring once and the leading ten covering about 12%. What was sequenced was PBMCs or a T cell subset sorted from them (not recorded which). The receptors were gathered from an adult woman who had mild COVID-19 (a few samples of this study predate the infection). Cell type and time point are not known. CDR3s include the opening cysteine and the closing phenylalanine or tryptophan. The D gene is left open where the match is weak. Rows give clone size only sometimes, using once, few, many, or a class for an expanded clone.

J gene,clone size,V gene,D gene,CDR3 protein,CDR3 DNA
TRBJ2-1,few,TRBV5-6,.,CASSYTVGADTYNEQFF,TGTGCCAGCAGCTACACGGTGGGAGCTGACACCTACAATGAGCAGTTCTTC
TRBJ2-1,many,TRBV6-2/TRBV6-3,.,CASSSRNEQFF,TGTGCCAGCAGTTCCCGCAATGAGCAGTTCTTC
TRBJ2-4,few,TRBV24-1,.,CATSDPIAQGIQYF,TGTGCCACCAGTGACCCGATCGCCCAGGGGATTCAGTACTTC
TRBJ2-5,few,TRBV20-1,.,CSARDGGIETQYF,TGCAGTGCTAGAGATGGAGGGATCGAGACCCAGTACTTC
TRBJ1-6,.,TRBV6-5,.,CASSYSRGVHSPLHF,TGTGCCAGCAGTTACTCGAGGGGGGTTCACTCACCCCTCCACTTT
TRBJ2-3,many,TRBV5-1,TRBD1,CASSFGQGATDTQYF,TGCGCCAGCAGCTTCGGACAGGGGGCAACAGATACGCAGTATTTT
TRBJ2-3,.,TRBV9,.,CASSVDLRVSTDTQYF,TGTGCCAGCAGCGTAGATCTAAGGGTTAGCACAGATACGCAGTATTTT
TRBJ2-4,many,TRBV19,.,CASSIRGRAKNIQYF,TGTGCCAGTAGTATCCGGGGGAGGGCCAAAAACATTCAGTACTTC
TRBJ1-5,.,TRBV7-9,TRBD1,CASSGGQGGNQPQHF,TGTGCCAGCAGCGGCGGACAGGGGGGCAATCAGCCCCAGCATTTT
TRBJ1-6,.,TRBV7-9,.,CASHNGGDWGSPLHF,TGTGCCAGCCACAACGGGGGAGACTGGGGTTCACCCCTCCACTTT
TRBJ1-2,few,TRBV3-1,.,CASSQAAPGRANYGYTF,TGTGCCAGCAGCCAAGCAGCTCCGGGCCGAGCTAACTATGGCTACACCTTC
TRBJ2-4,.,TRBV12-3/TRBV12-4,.,CASRPAPGANIQYF,TGTGCCAGCCGCCCCGCGCCAGGGGCGAACATTCAGTACTTC
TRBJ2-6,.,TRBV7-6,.,CASSLVTQGLSGANVLTF,TGTGCCAGCAGCTTGGTCACACAGGGCCTCTCTGGGGCCAACGTCCTGACTTTC
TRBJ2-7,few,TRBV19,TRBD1,CASSITLDRGEQYF,TGTGCCAGTAGTATAACCCTAGACAGGGGCGAGCAGTACTTC
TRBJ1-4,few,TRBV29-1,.,CSGGGTPDEKLFF,TGCAGCGGAGGCGGGACCCCGGACGAAAAACTGTTTTTT
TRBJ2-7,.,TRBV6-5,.,CASSPIGGPYEQYF,TGTGCCAGCAGTCCCATCGGGGGGCCCTACGAGCAGTACTTC
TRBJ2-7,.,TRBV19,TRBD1,CASSPDRAALYEQYF,TGTGCCAGTAGTCCAGACAGGGCCGCACTTTACGAGCAGTACTTC
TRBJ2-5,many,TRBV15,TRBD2,CATSRVLASGGAETQYF,TGTGCCACCAGCAGAGTTTTGGCTAGCGGGGGGGCGGAGACCCAGTACTTC
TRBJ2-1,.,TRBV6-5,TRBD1,CASSVGQGMNEQFF,TGTGCCAGCAGTGTAGGACAGGGTATGAATGAGCAGTTCTTC
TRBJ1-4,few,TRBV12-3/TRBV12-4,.,CASSLVAGEKLFF,TGTGCCAGCAGTTTAGTAGCAGGTGAAAAACTGTTTTTT
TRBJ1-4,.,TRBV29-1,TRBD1,CSTSGTGGEKLFF,TGCAGCACGTCCGGGACAGGGGGCGAAAAACTGTTTTTT
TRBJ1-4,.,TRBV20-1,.,CSATPRGTGTGVNEKLFF,TGCAGTGCTACCCCCCGTGGTACAGGGACCGGAGTGAATGAAAAACTGTTTTTT
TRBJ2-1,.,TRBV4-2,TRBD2,CASSQEEGSSGNTEQFF,TGTGCCAGCAGCCAAGAAGAGGGATCTAGCGGGAATACTGAGCAGTTCTTC
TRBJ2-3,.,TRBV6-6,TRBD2,CASSQLAAADTQYF,TGTGCCAGCAGCCAGCTAGCGGCCGCAGATACGCAGTATTTT
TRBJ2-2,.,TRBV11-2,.,CAVFRVGELFF,TGTGCCGTCTTCAGGGTCGGGGAGCTGTTTTTT
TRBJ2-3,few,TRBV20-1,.,CSARGVNADTQYF,TGCAGTGCTAGGGGGGTGAACGCAGATACGCAGTATTTT
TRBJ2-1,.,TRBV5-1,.,CASNPNPGKVGNEQFF,TGCGCCAGCAACCCCAATCCGGGGAAGGTTGGGAATGAGCAGTTCTTC
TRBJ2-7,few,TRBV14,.,CASSRTVGYEQYF,TGTGCCAGCAGCAGGACAGTGGGTTACGAGCAGTACTTC
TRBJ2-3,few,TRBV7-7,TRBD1,CASSLGVGQGTDTQYF,TGTGCTAGCAGCTTAGGGGTCGGACAGGGCACAGATACGCAGTATTTT
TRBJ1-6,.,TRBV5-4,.,CASSLDTGARSPLHF,TGTGCCAGCAGCTTGGATACGGGGGCGAGGTCACCCCTCCACTTT
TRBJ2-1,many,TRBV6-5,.,CASSYHPSSYNEQFF,TGTGCCAGCAGTTATCACCCGAGCTCCTACAATGAGCAGTTCTTC
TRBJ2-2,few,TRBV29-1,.,CSVGPRGSTGELFF,TGCAGCGTTGGCCCCCGGGGTTCCACCGGGGAGCTGTTTTTT
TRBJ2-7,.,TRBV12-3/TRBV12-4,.,CASSGRSGVQLYEQYF,TGTGCCAGCAGTGGGAGATCAGGGGTCCAGCTCTACGAGCAGTACTTC
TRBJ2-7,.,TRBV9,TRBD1,CASSPGQDEQYF,TGTGCCAGCAGCCCTGGACAGGACGAGCAGTACTTC
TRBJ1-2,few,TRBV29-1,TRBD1,CSVEDGDREDYGYTF,TGCAGCGTTGAAGATGGGGACAGGGAAGACTATGGCTACACCTTC
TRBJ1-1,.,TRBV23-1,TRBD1,CASNQQGPNTEAFF,TGCGCCAGCAACCAACAGGGGCCAAACACTGAAGCTTTCTTT
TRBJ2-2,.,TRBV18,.,CASLPNTGELFF,TGTGCCAGCTTGCCGAACACCGGGGAGCTGTTTTTT
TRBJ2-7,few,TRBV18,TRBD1,CASSPPTGGDEQYF,TGTGCCAGCTCACCACCGACAGGGGGGGACGAGCAGTACTTC
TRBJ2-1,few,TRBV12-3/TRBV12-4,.,CASSKLDSSYNEQFF,TGTGCCAGCAGCAAACTAGACAGCTCCTACAATGAGCAGTTCTTC
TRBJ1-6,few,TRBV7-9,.,CASSPLPLHF,TGTGCCAGCAGCCCTTTACCCCTCCACTTT
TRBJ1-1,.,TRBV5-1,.,CASRWGDRTVTEAFF,TGCGCCAGCAGGTGGGGAGACAGAACCGTGACTGAAGCTTTCTTT